Following are 18 T cell receptor beta chains from one sample sequenced in a study of breast tumors, draining lymph nodes, adjacent tissues. The lymph nodes were axillary draining lymph nodes from breast cancer patients. TCRdb re-derived calls from the multiplex PCR reads in MiXCR, one entry per CDR3 protein. The data show tens of thousands of distinct CDR3 sequences, approximately 29% seen once. The sample taken for sequencing was axillary lymph node tissue. Receptors originate from a female donor with breast cancer. Some clones in this sample may be carry-over from other donors' samples.

This clonotype was counted many times. As DNA, the CDR3 is TGTGCCAGCAATAGCGGGAGCGTTCTTGCCAAAAACATTCAGTACTTC. Translating it yields CASNSGSVLAKNIQYF. The chain links TRBV6-6 to TRBJ2-4, with 9 nucleotides matching TRBD2. Looked up from germline, CDR1 is MNHNY and CDR2 is SVGAGI (reference sequence). V shed 7 bases and J 1 base; nucleotides not matched to a gene: 8. The CDR3 is 16 amino acids.

Remarks on this clonotype: A much more abundant neighbour one base away suggests this may be a read error. The genes are TRBV11-3 and TRBJ2-1; tentatively, D is TRBD2 (5 bases). The CDR3 contains 14 residues. In germline, CDR1 is SGHNT, CDR2 YENEEA. The CDR3 loop reads CASSLGRGPNDQFF. For the CDR3, the DNA is TGTGCCAGCAGCTTAGGTCGGGGTCCCAATGACCAGTTCTTC.

The chain recombines TRBV20-1 with TRBJ2-7; 8 bases map to TRBD2. The CDR3 runs to 14 residues. The V segment lost 6 bases and the J segment 6 bases; nucleotides outside the gene matches: 13. Germline values: CDR1 DFQATT, CDR2 SNEGSKA (reference sequence). CDR3 amino acids: CSAGGLAGAFEQYF. CDR3 nucleotides: TGCAGTGCCGGGGGGCTAGCGGGTGCCTTCGAGCAGTACTTC.

This clonotype showed up many times. The chain carries TRBV11-3 and TRBJ2-1, with TRBD2 matching over 16 bases. The CDR3 is 17 residues long. Looked up from germline, CDR1 is SGHNT and CDR2 is YENEEA. V lost 5 bases to trimming and J lost 2 bases; unmatched junction nucleotides: 3. The CDR3 nucleotides are TGTGCCAGCAGCCCGGGACTAGCGGGAGGGCCCTACAATGAGCAGTTCTTC. Its translation: CASSPGLAGGPYNEQFF. Looking up the rest from reference TRBV11-3 and TRBJ2-1 gives the full variable domain: EAGVVQSPRYKIIEKKQPVAFWCNPISGHNTLYWYLQNLGQGPELLIRYENEEAVDDSQLPKDRFSAERLKGVDSTLKIQPAELGDSAVYLCASSPGLAGGPYNEQFFGPGTRLTVL.

This clonotype was picked up many times. CDR3 DNA sequence: TGCAGTGCTAGAGAGAGGGGGGGGGTGAACACTGAAGCTTTCTTT. This encodes CSARERGGVNTEAFF. The V gene is TRBV20-1, the J gene TRBJ1-1; D possibly corresponds to TRBD1 (6 bases). The CDR3 is 15 amino acids. From germline, CDR1 is DFQATT and CDR2 SNEGSKA (reference sequence). The V end was cut by 0 bases, the J end by 0 bases, with 11 bases between.

This clonotype occurred many times. The chain carries TRBV29-1 and TRBJ2-7; D gene ambiguous. The CDR3 is 11 amino acids. Deletions cut 5 bases from V and 7 bases from J, with 12 bases between. Per the germline V gene, CDR1 is SQVTM and CDR2 is ANQGSEA. The CDR3 DNA is TGCAGCGTTTACAGACAAGAAGAGCAGTACTTC. This sequence encodes CSVYRQEEQYF.

This clonotype was seen once. The chain links TRBV15 to TRBJ1-4; D call uncertain. The CDR3 is made up of 12 amino acids. The germline CDR1 and CDR2 sequences are LNHNV and YYDKDF (reference sequence). Trimming cost V 8 bases and J 7 bases, with 11 bases left between them. CDR3 protein: CATGPPFEKLFF. In DNA form, the CDR3 reads TGTGCCACCGGCCCCCCGTTTGAAAAACTGTTTTTT.

This clonotype was detected a few times. Being one base from a much bigger clone, this may be a read error. This rearrangement joins TRBV9 to TRBJ1-3; possible D gene TRBD1, 5 bases. CDR1 is SGDLS and CDR2 is YYNGEE in the germline V gene. The CDR3 has 13 amino acids. The CDR3 sequence is CASSVDGGNAIYF. In nucleotides, the CDR3 is TGTGCCAGCAGCGTAGATGGGGGAAACGCCATATATTTT.

This clonotype was counted ten times or more. This CDR3 reads CASSDSVVSKQFF. The CDR3 region has the DNA TGTGCCAGCAGTGACTCAGTTGTGAGTAAGCAGTTCTTC. The chain employs TRBV6-4 and TRBJ2-1, with D hard to call. The CDR3 is made up of 13 amino acids. CDR1 MRHNA and CDR2 SNTAGT come from the germline V gene. Trimming left V 0 bases short and J 11 bases short, with 11 bases between.

This clonotype was seen more than once but under ten times. The chain recombines TRBV27 with TRBJ1-1; 8 bases line up with TRBD1. The CDR3 runs 13 residues. CDR1 and CDR2 (germline): MNHEY, SMNVEV (reference sequence). The junction had 3 bases not matched to a gene; V was cut back by 5 bases and J by 4 bases. The CDR3 region has the DNA TGTGCCAGCAGTCGACAGGGGTTCACTGAAGCTTTCTTT. It yields the protein CASSRQGFTEAFF.

The genes are TRBV19 and TRBJ1-3; D is perhaps TRBD1 (5 bases). Trimming removed 11 bases at V and 0 bases at J, with 17 bases between. Germline CDR1 reads LNHDA; CDR2 reads SQIVND (reference sequence). This CDR3 region has 15 residues. The CDR3 loop reads CALPWGSSSGNTIYF. In DNA form, the CDR3 reads TGTGCCCTACCTTGGGGGTCGAGCTCTGGAAACACCATATATTTT.

The table lists this clonotype with many counts. DNA of the CDR3: TGTGCCAGCGGGCGGGAGGCGTACGAGCAGTACTTC. Residues: CASGREAYEQYF. The chain joins TRBV2 to TRBJ2-7; 8 nucleotides match TRBD2. The CDR3 contains 12 residues. Looked up from germline, CDR1 is SNHLY and CDR2 is FYNNEI. V gave up 8 bases and J gave up 4 bases; unmatched junction bases: 4. Drawing the rest from reference TRBV2 and TRBJ2-7, the complete variable domain is EPEVTQTPSHQVTQMGQEVILRCVPISNHLYFYWYRQILGQKVEFLVSFYNNEISEKSEIFDDQFSVERPDGSNFTLKIRSTKLEDSAMYFCASGREAYEQYFGPGTRLTVT.

The chain recombines TRBV7-3 with TRBJ2-5, with TRBD2 matching 7 bases. In germline, CDR1 is SGHTA, CDR2 FQGTGA. Trimming cost V 3 bases and J 3 bases; bases outside gene matches: 10. This CDR3 region has 16 residues. This chain's CDR3 is CASSFWNSGYKETQYF. The CDR3 DNA is TGTGCCAGCAGCTTCTGGAATAGCGGGTACAAAGAGACCCAGTACTTC.

The sample holds a few counts of this clonotype. A much larger clonotype is one base distant, so this may be a read error. The chain employs TRBV9 and TRBJ2-1; 9 positions agree with TRBD1. The CDR3 is 14 amino acids. Germline assignment: CDR1 SGDLS and CDR2 YYNGEE. CDR3 DNA: TGTGCCAGCAGCGTCGGGACAGGGTTTTATGAGCAGTCCTTC. It is translated as CASSVGTGFYEQSF.

This chain connects TRBV9 to TRBJ1-6; D remains unclear. V was cut by 5 bases and J by 5 bases, with 2 bases left in between. CDR1 is SGDLS and CDR2 is YYNGEE in the germline V gene. The CDR3 runs 11 residues. Here the CDR3 reads CASRDNSPLHF. For the CDR3, the DNA is TGTGCCAGCAGAGATAATTCACCCCTCCACTTT.

This clonotype was observed many times. The rearrangement joins TRBV28 to TRBJ1-5; D might be TRBD1 (6 bases). V lost 5 bases and J 5 bases, leaving 16 bases between the germline ends. Germline V lookup: CDR1 MDHEN, CDR2 SYDVKM. This CDR3 has 15 amino acids. Here the CDR3 reads CASSNLQGLDQPQHF. CDR3 DNA: TGTGCCAGCAGTAACTTACAGGGATTGGATCAGCCCCAGCATTTT.

Of note for this clonotype: The DNA is omitted, as the CDR3 cannot be located on it reliably, and the CDR3 follows TCRdb's listing. This sequence joins TRBV6-2 or TRBV6-3 and TRBJ1-3; the tabulated D call, TRBD1, remains unverified against the DNA. The CDR3 region is 18 residues in length, termini included. CDR1 MNHEY and CDR2 SVGEGT come from the germline V gene. CDR3: CASSRSYEQYFGPGTIYF.

Worth noting for this clonotype: This may stem from a read error, because a much larger clone lies one nucleotide away. The DNA is omitted, as the CDR3 cannot be located on it reliably, and the CDR3 follows TCRdb's listing. The chain carries TRBV9 and TRBJ2-7; the DNA was not compared with TRBD1, the D call given in the table. CDR1 and CDR2 from the germline V gene are SGDLS and YYNGEE. The CDR3 is 14 residues long, ends included. The CDR3 region is CASGVGQGIGEQSF.